This is a list of T cell receptor beta chains from one sample in a study of cytomegalovirus exposure and HLA in healthy donors. Profiling relied on immunoSEQ multiplex PCR, and the TCRdb table lists in-frame clones only, not all of them. The table includes roughly 120,000 clones, more than 70% detected once. What was sequenced was PBMCs. Receptors were obtained from a man between 50 and 59 years old in good health and CMV-seronegative. Each CDR3 is given with its conserved first and last residue.

j_call	v_call	cdr3_aa
TRBJ2-5	TRBV7-3	CASSLTGTGAGETQYF
TRBJ2-3	TRBV9	CASSVGHVDTDTQYF
TRBJ1-2	TRBV4-1	CASSPREGRVNYGYTF
TRBJ2-3	TRBV7-6	CASRTGLAGGADTQYF
TRBJ2-7	TRBV10-3	CATYQGQVSSYEQYF
TRBJ2-6	TRBV28	CASRPILTGPLIPGANVLTF
TRBJ2-7	TRBV25-1	CASSESSGRWSYEQYF
TRBJ1-2	TRBV30	CAWVLGGGYTF
TRBJ2-7	TRBV29-1	CSVEREAGSLGPYEQYF
TRBJ2-2	TRBV6-5	CASKLFQNTGELFF
TRBJ1-5	TRBV19	CASSPRQSNQPQHF
TRBJ2-7	TRBV7-8	CASNPSGIVSYEQYF
TRBJ2-7	TRBV5-1	CASSLAGGVPSYEQYF
TRBJ1-5	TRBV19	CASGGPGANQPQHF
TRBJ2-7	TRBV2	CASSEAAYEQYF
TRBJ2-7	TRBV19	CASSTTRDRGNEQYF
TRBJ1-2	TRBV25-1	CASSEPPGNYGYTF
TRBJ2-1	TRBV5-1	CASSFSARSYNEQFF
TRBJ2-1	TRBV7-9	CSSSLREDANNEQFF
TRBJ2-5	TRBV27	CASSTLTALETQYF
TRBJ1-5	TRBV18	CASSVGTGGEQPQHF
TRBJ2-7	TRBV7-9	CASSFSGQPYEQYF
TRBJ2-7	TRBV7-2	CASSLYRGIEYEQYF
TRBJ1-2	TRBV28	CACGDYNYGYTF
TRBJ2-5	TRBV28	CASSVRDIQETQYF
TRBJ2-3	TRBV9	CASSSDFGAQYF
TRBJ2-7	TRBV5-1	CASSSLPLGSGRPIDEQYF
TRBJ2-2	TRBV10-3	CAISERGTNTGELFF
TRBJ2-4	TRBV4-1	CASSLLGGRERGIQYF
TRBJ1-5	TRBV7-2	CASTRGTGQPQHF
TRBJ2-1	TRBV11-2	CASSLRGADLHNEQFF
TRBJ2-3	TRBV30	CAWSPLAGLTDTQYF
TRBJ2-2	TRBV2	CASSPSLAANTGELFF
TRBJ2-4	TRBV5-4	CASSGGLAGTSKNIQYF
TRBJ1-1	TRBV5-4	CASRRDLMNTEAFF
TRBJ2-2	TRBV5-1	CASSLSQGNTGELFF
TRBJ1-3	TRBV14	CASRGNWNGNTIYF
TRBJ2-3	TRBV7-3	CASSLTRLAGGTDTQYF
TRBJ1-2	TRBV9	CASSPSGQRYGYTF
TRBJ2-1	TRBV6-5	CASTSSGHPTNEQFF
TRBJ1-3	TRBV9	CASSVERGPGNTIYF